This T cell receptor (beta chain) comes out of a study of blood T cells in healthy people across ages. Together with a sample-barcoded 5' primer, a J-beta primer mix was included in a second PCR lasting about 6 to 11 cycles. MiXCR, run by TCRdb on the 5' RACE reads, gives a single entry per CDR3 protein. Of some 640,000 distinct CDR3 sequences listed, more than 40% were seen once; the top ten hold roughly 34%. The CDR3 is 15 residues long. Between the trimmed V and J ends, which lost 5 bases and 6 bases, there was a span of 16 bases. Germline-derived CDR1 and CDR2 are MNHEY and SMNVEV (reference sequence).

This clonotype originated in a woman between 55 and 75 years old in good health. Material: blood. The rearrangement joins TRBV27 to TRBJ2-2; either TRBD1 or TRBD2 may fit D (5 bases each). The CDR3: CASSRTLERAGELFF. CDR3 bases: TGTGCCAGCAGTAGGACACTTGAGAGGGCCGGGGAGCTGTTTTTT.